Following are 21 T cell receptor beta chains from one sample sequenced in a study of regulatory T cells in long-lasting Graves disease. Sample time point: persistent/refractory GD, antithyroid drugs over 5 years with positive TRAb. RNA from PBMCs was the source of the TCR library. For TCR beta, libraries came from iRepertoire HTBI primers and Arm-PCR of CDR3 regions. Each CDR3 protein gets one entry after TCRdb re-called the multiplex PCR reads with MiXCR. Found here are about 460,000 distinct CDR3 sequences, approximately 22% of them singletons; the top ten hold 13%. The specimen was peripheral blood mononuclear cells (PBMCs), collected when the disease was refractory, from a patient treated with antithyroid drugs. The receptors shown here come from a female donor with Graves disease.

Many counts were recorded for this clonotype. The CDR3 nucleotides are TGTGCCAGCAGCCCCACGGGGGAGAGGACCCAGTACTTC. Its protein product is CASSPTGERTQYF. The chain carries TRBV12-3 or TRBV12-4 and TRBJ2-5; possibly TRBD2 for D (6 bases). This CDR3 has 13 amino acids. Trimming took 6 bases from V and 7 from J, leaving 15 bases between them.

This clonotype was seen only a few times. The chain uses TRBV7-2 and TRBJ2-5; 11 bases align to TRBD2. The CDR3 runs 17 residues. In germline, CDR1 is SGHTA, CDR2 FQGNSA. J gave up 4 bases and V 5 bases, and 12 bases lay outside the gene matches. The CDR3 is CASSRDLLAGGGETQYF. CDR3 nucleotides: TGTGCCAGCAGCCGGGATCTTTTAGCGGGGGGGGGAGAGACCCAGTACTTC. The full variable domain, rest sourced from reference TRBV7-2 and TRBJ2-5, is GAGVSQSPSNKVTEKGKDVELRCDPISGHTALYWYRQSLGQGLEFLIYFQGNSAPDKSGLPSDRFSAERTGGSVSTLTIQRTQQEDSAVYLCASSRDLLAGGGETQYFGPGTRLLVL.

This clonotype was counted once. DNA for the CDR3: TGCAGTGCTCGCCTGACTAGCGGGGACTACGAGCAGTACTTC. Its protein is CSARLTSGDYEQYF. This chain uses TRBV20-1 with TRBJ2-7; 11 bases are a match to TRBD2. Trimming removed 5 bases from V and 3 bases from J; junction bases left unmatched: 6. CDR1 DFQATT and CDR2 SNEGSKA come from the germline V gene (reference sequence). The CDR3 consists of 14 residues.

This clonotype came up once. This chain links TRBV28 with TRBJ2-7; 8 nucleotides align to TRBD1. This CDR3 contains 13 residues. CDR1 and CDR2 from the germline V gene are MDHEN and SYDVKM. The trim removed 7 bases at V and 4 bases at J, leaving 6 bases unmatched. The CDR3 spells CASTEYRGYEQYF. DNA for the CDR3: TGTGCCAGCACCGAATACAGGGGGTACGAGCAGTACTTC.

This clonotype showed up many times. CDR3 in amino acids: CASSLARGTGYTF. The CDR3 DNA reads TGTGCCAGCAGCTTAGCGCGAGGGACCGGCTACACCTTC. V usage is TRBV7-2 and J usage is TRBJ1-2; D is possibly TRBD1 (5 bases). The V and J ends lost 0 bases and 8 bases respectively, with 10 bases between them. The CDR3 is made up of 13 amino acids. CDR1 and CDR2 from the germline V gene are SGHTA and FQGNSA.

This clonotype was observed at least ten times. The J gene is TRBJ2-7, the V gene TRBV29-1; either TRBD1 or TRBD2 may fit D (6 bases each). Germline-derived CDR1 and CDR2 are SQVTM and ANQGSEA. This CDR3 comprises 14 residues. Trimming took off 2 bases at V and 2 bases at J, with 13 bases between the two ends. The CDR3 coding sequence is TGCAGCGTTGAAACCGGGGGCCCCACCTACGAGCAGTACTTC. The encoded protein is CSVETGGPTYEQYF.

This clonotype was seen at least ten times. This rearrangement joins TRBV12-3 or TRBV12-4 to TRBJ2-5; possibly TRBD1 for D (6 bases). The CDR3 covers 15 residues. V was shortened by 1 base and J by 5 bases, with 14 bases between the two germline ends. CDR3 sequence reads: CASSLGRGGSETQYF. The CDR3 bases are TGTGCCAGCAGTTTAGGGCGAGGGGGATCGGAGACCCAGTACTTC.

The chain has TRBV5-1 and TRBJ2-3; TRBD1 or TRBD2 may be the D gene (5 bases each). The CDR3 covers 16 residues. Looked up from germline, CDR1 is SGHRS and CDR2 is YFSETQ. The V end was cut by 3 bases, the J end by 0 bases, with 14 bases between. DNA for the CDR3: TGCGCCAGCAGCTCGTTAGGGGACGCTAGCACAGATACGCAGTATTTT. Encoded protein: CASSSLGDASTDTQYF.

This clonotype was counted many times. This chain links TRBV11-2 with TRBJ2-5, with D perhaps being TRBD1 or TRBD2 (6 bases each). Germline CDR1 SGHAT, CDR2 FQNNGV. CDR3 length: 15 residues. Trimming stripped 3 bases from V and 4 bases from J, with 15 bases between. CDR3 in DNA: TGTGCCAGCAGCTTTCCGGGGGCTGGGGGAGAGACCCAGTACTTC. Translated: CASSFPGAGGETQYF.

In this sample, this clonotype turned up many times. The V call is TRBV7-2, the J call TRBJ2-5; 10 nucleotides agree with TRBD1. The CDR3 runs 15 residues. The ends lost 5 bases at V and 5 bases at J; junction bases unmatched: 8. CDR1 is SGHTA, CDR2 FQGNSA, per germline. This CDR3 is CASSPLGQGGETQYF. The CDR3 DNA sequence: TGTGCCAGCAGCCCTCTAGGACAGGGGGGGGAGACCCAGTACTTC.

This clonotype showed up many times. J is TRBJ1-2 and V is TRBV6-1; tentative D call: TRBD1 (5 bases). Looked up from germline, CDR1 is MNHNS and CDR2 is SASEGT. The CDR3 runs 15 residues. The V and J ends lost 7 bases and 0 bases respectively, with 15 bases between them. In DNA, the CDR3 is TGTGCCAGCACTTCAGGGACCTATGCTAACTATGGCTACACCTTC. Translation gives CASTSGTYANYGYTF.

This clonotype was detected a few times. This chain links TRBV18 with TRBJ1-1, with unresolved D. Trimming removed 6 bases at V and 8 bases at J, with 13 bases between. The CDR3 is 12 amino acids. Germline V gene sequence: CDR1 KGHSH, CDR2 LQKENI. CDR3 in amino acids: CASSHDSGEAFF. DNA of the CDR3: TGTGCCAGCTCCCACGATTCGGGGGAAGCTTTCTTT.

This clonotype was counted between two and nine times. The V gene is TRBV19, the J gene TRBJ1-5; tentative D call: TRBD1 (6 bases). V was cut by 5 bases and J by 6 bases, with 14 bases left in between. The CDR3 runs 14 residues. Looked up from germline, CDR1 is LNHDA and CDR2 is SQIVND (reference sequence). The CDR3 spells CASSPLRGSQPQHF. The CDR3, as DNA: TGTGCCAGTAGTCCCCTCAGGGGAAGTCAGCCCCAGCATTTT. Full variable domain (remainder filled in from reference TRBV19 and TRBJ1-5): DGGITQSPKYLFRKEGQNVTLSCEQNLNHDAMYWYRQDPGQGLRLIYYSQIVNDFQKGDIAEGYSVSREKKESFPLTVTSAQKNPTAFYLCASSPLRGSQPQHFGDGTRLSIL.

A few counts support this clonotype. The V call is TRBV29-1, the J call TRBJ1-2; a weak D match, TRBD1 (5 bases). Trimming removed 5 bases from V and 2 bases from J, with 12 bases in between. Germline assignment: CDR1 SQVTM and CDR2 ANQGSEA. The length of the CDR3 is 13 residues. The CDR3 nucleotides read TGCAGCGTTCCCCCCGCAGGGAACTATGGCTACACCTTC. It encodes CSVPPAGNYGYTF.

This clonotype was observed many times. This chain joins TRBV28 and TRBJ2-3; D gene unclear. Germline CDR1 and CDR2: MDHEN and SYDVKM. Trimming cost V 3 bases and J 0 bases, with 4 bases left between them. The CDR3 length is 13 residues. CDR3 residues: CASSFFSTDTQYF. CDR3 DNA: TGTGCCAGCAGTTTTTTCAGCACAGATACGCAGTATTTT.

This clonotype was detected only a few times. This rearrangement joins TRBV7-2 to TRBJ1-2; D possibly corresponds to TRBD1 (5 bases). Trimming took off 2 bases at V and 4 bases at J, with 14 bases between the two ends. Germline loops: CDR1 SGHTA, CDR2 FQGNSA. The CDR3 is made up of 15 amino acids. CDR3 in amino acids: CASSLYVQGTYGYTF. CDR3 in DNA: TGTGCCAGCAGCTTATATGTTCAGGGTACCTATGGCTACACCTTC.

Details on this clonotype: It may be a read error: a sequence one base away is much more abundant. V and J are TRBV11-2 and TRBJ1-2; no firm D call. The germline gives CDR1 SGHAT, CDR2 FQNNGV. The CDR3 is 15 amino acids. DNA of the CDR3: TGTACCAGCAGCTTAGATCCGGAGCGGAGCTATGGCTACACCTTC. As protein: CTSSLDPERSYGYTF.

This clonotype was counted between two and nine times. This chain uses TRBV7-2 with TRBJ2-2; perhaps D is TRBD1 or TRBD2 (6 bases each). Deletions cut 2 bases from V and 0 bases from J, with 19 bases between. Germline V gene sequence: CDR1 SGHTA, CDR2 FQGNSA. This CDR3 comprises 19 residues. CDR3 sequence reads: CASSLSQDGGLANTGELFF. The CDR3 DNA follows: TGTGCCAGCAGCTTAAGTCAAGACGGGGGCCTCGCGAACACCGGGGAGCTGTTTTTT.

V is TRBV9 and J is TRBJ2-2; 10 nucleotides line up with TRBD2. This CDR3 contains 15 residues. CDR1 is SGDLS, CDR2 YYNGEE, per germline. Trimming cost V 2 bases and J 7 bases; bases outside gene matches: 5. CDR3 residues: CASSVLAGVDGELFF. The CDR3 DNA follows: TGTGCCAGCAGCGTTCTAGCGGGAGTTGACGGGGAGCTGTTTTTT.

The CDR3: CSASPTAGSNTEAFF. The CDR3 coding sequence is TGCAGTGCTAGCCCCACAGCAGGGTCGAACACTGAAGCTTTCTTT. This chain connects TRBV20-1 to TRBJ1-1; maybe TRBD1 (5 bases). The V gene lost 3 bases and the J gene lost 1 base, with 15 bases spanning the gap. The CDR3 is 15 amino acids. The germline V gene has CDR1 DFQATT and CDR2 SNEGSKA (reference sequence).

The gene calls are TRBV20-1 and TRBJ2-5; 9 bases match TRBD2. The trim removed 6 bases at V and 5 bases at J, leaving 10 bases unmatched. The germline V gene encodes CDR1 DFQATT and CDR2 SNEGSKA (reference sequence). The CDR3 covers 14 residues. The CDR3 region is CSALSGGRGETQYF. CDR3 in DNA: TGCAGTGCCCTTAGCGGGGGCCGGGGGGAGACCCAGTACTTC.